This is a list of T cell receptor beta chains from one sample in a study of cytomegalovirus exposure and HLA in healthy donors. Profiled with immunoSEQ multiplex PCR; TCRdb holds only in-frame clones, not every one. The sample yields some 110,000 clones, approximately 78% seen once. Sequencing was performed on PBMCs. Source of these receptors: a woman aged 40 to 55 in good health and CMV-seronegative. Both conserved end residues are part of each CDR3. Fields, in order: D gene, clone size, J gene, V gene, CDR3 protein, CDR3 DNA. A D gene is named only where the DNA matches it firmly. Size tells how often a clone was seen (once, few, many) or the class of an expanded clone, and some rows leave it out.

NA | NA | TRBJ2-4 | TRBV2 | CASRDSSTIQYF | TGTGCCAGCAGGGACAGTTCTACCATTCAGTACTTC
TRBD2 | NA | TRBJ2-2 | TRBV6-1 | CATRLAGATGGELFF | TGTGCCACCAGACTAGCGGGAGCAACGGGCGGGGAGCTGTTTTTT
NA | NA | TRBJ2-1 | TRBV27 | CASSLGPSSYNKQFF | TGTGCCAGCAGTTTGGGCCCGAGCTCCTACAATAAGCAGTTCTTC
TRBD2 | NA | TRBJ2-7 | TRBV9 | CASSALAGVGEQYF | TGTGCCAGCAGCGCACTAGCGGGAGTAGGCGAGCAGTACTTC
NA | NA | TRBJ1-5 | TRBV15 | CATSRGTEFTQPQHF | TGTGCCACCAGCAGAGGGACAGAATTCACACAGCCCCAGCATTTT
TRBD2 | NA | TRBJ2-1 | TRBV29-1 | CSVESGLAGDEQFF | TGCAGCGTTGAGTCGGGACTAGCGGGGGATGAGCAGTTCTTC
TRBD1 | NA | TRBJ2-2 | TRBV19 | CASSSTGVGELFF | TGTGCCAGTAGCTCGACAGGGGTCGGGGAGCTGTTTTTT
TRBD2 | NA | TRBJ2-1 | TRBV7-2 | CASSTTSGRAGEQFF | TGTGCCAGCAGCACCACTAGCGGGAGGGCCGGTGAGCAGTTCTTC
NA | few | TRBJ2-4 | TRBV4-2 | CASSQGEKNIQYF | TGTGCCAGCAGCCAAGGAGAAAAAAACATTCAGTACTTC
TRBD2 | NA | TRBJ2-2 | TRBV28 | CAGGLAANTGELFF | TGTGCCGGTGGACTAGCGGCGAACACCGGGGAGCTGTTTTTT
TRBD1 | NA | TRBJ1-1 | TRBV7-2 | CASSFGGQGESEAFF | TGTGCCAGCAGCTTTGGTGGGCAGGGGGAATCTGAAGCTTTCTTT
TRBD1 | NA | TRBJ1-1 | TRBV7-9 | CASSFGQGQFEAFF | TGTGCCAGCAGCTTTGGACAGGGCCAGTTTGAAGCTTTCTTT
NA | NA | TRBJ1-1 | TRBV23-1 | CASSRLLGARNYLTEAFF | TGCGCCAGCAGTCGACTGTTGGGGGCGAGAAATTACCTCACTGAAGCTTTCTTT
TRBD1 | NA | TRBJ1-4 | TRBV27 | CASSPQTGVYEKLFF | TGTGCCAGCAGTCCCCAGACAGGGGTGTATGAAAAACTGTTTTTT
NA | NA | TRBJ2-3 | TRBV7-9 | CASSYMGPSTDTQYF | TGTGCCAGCAGCTACATGGGGCCTAGCACAGATACGCAGTATTTT
TRBD2 | NA | TRBJ2-2 | TRBV5-6 | CASSLARLTGGWGTGELFF | TGTGCCAGCAGTCTCGCCCGACTAACGGGGGGGTGGGGCACCGGGGAGCTGTTTTTT
NA | NA | TRBJ1-5 | TRBV7-9 | CASSFGSNQPQHF | TGTGCCAGCAGCTTCGGGAGCAATCAGCCCCAGCATTTT
TRBD2 | NA | TRBJ2-1 | TRBV9 | CASPGKEAGDGNEQFF | TGTGCCAGCCCGGGGAAGGAAGCGGGAGATGGTAATGAGCAGTTCTTC
NA | NA | TRBJ1-1 | TRBV9 | CASSAPPRGNTEAFF | TGTGCCAGCAGCGCCCCTCCCAGGGGTAACACTGAAGCTTTCTTT
TRBD2 | once | TRBJ2-7 | TRBV5-1 | CASGTNSYEQYF | TGCGCCAGCGGGACTAACTCCTACGAGCAGTACTTC
NA | NA | TRBJ1-1 | TRBV5-6 | CASSLGQWLTEAFF | TGTGCCAGCAGCTTGGGACAGTGGCTCACTGAAGCTTTCTTT
NA | NA | TRBJ2-5 | TRBV5-1 | CASSGAGHLQETQYF | TGCGCCAGCAGCGGGGCAGGACACCTCCAAGAGACCCAGTACTTC
NA | NA | TRBJ2-2 | TRBV27 | CASSFGSAIGTGELFF | TGTGCCAGCAGTTTCGGGAGCGCGATCGGCACCGGGGAGCTGTTTTTT
NA | NA | TRBJ1-5 | TRBV7-2 | CASSFAGSNQPQHF | TGTGCCAGCAGCTTCGCGGGGAGCAATCAGCCCCAGCATTTT
NA | NA | TRBJ2-5 | TRBV7-9 | CASSLEGEETQYF | TGTGCCAGCAGCTTAGAGGGAGAAGAGACCCAGTACTTC
TRBD1 | NA | TRBJ1-1 | TRBV28 | CASTGDWPEAFF | TGTGCCAGTACAGGGGACTGGCCTGAAGCTTTCTTT
NA | NA | TRBJ2-7 | TRBV27 | CASAFGGARYEQYF | TGTGCCAGCGCCTTCGGAGGGGCGCGTTACGAGCAGTACTTC
TRBD1 | NA | TRBJ2-7 | TRBV27 | CASSLGTGDTYEQYF | TGTGCCAGCAGTCTCGGGACAGGGGATACCTACGAGCAGTACTTC
NA | NA | TRBJ2-2 | TRBV29-1 | CSVDGGRGSGQSGELFF | TGCAGCGTTGACGGGGGGCGCGGGTCAGGTCAAAGCGGGGAGCTGTTTTTT
TRBD2 | NA | TRBJ2-3 | TRBV28 | CATVGTSGIQRDTQYF | TGTGCCACGGTAGGGACTAGCGGGATCCAGCGGGATACGCAGTATTTT
NA | NA | TRBJ2-1 | TRBV7-9 | CASSRPGGQYNEQFF | TGTGCCAGCAGCCGACCCGGAGGGCAGTACAATGAGCAGTTCTTC
TRBD1 | NA | TRBJ1-1 | TRBV6-1 | CASSPHRQGTEAFF | TGTGCCAGCAGTCCCCACCGACAGGGCACTGAAGCTTTCTTT
TRBD2 | NA | TRBJ2-3 | TRBV18 | CASSPSSGRASTDTQYF | TGTGCCAGCTCACCTTCTAGCGGGAGGGCCAGCACAGATACGCAGTATTTT
TRBD2 | NA | TRBJ2-7 | TRBV6-5 | CASGGRDSYEQYF | TGTGCCAGCGGCGGGAGGGATTCCTACGAGCAGTACTTC
TRBD1 | NA | TRBJ1-2 | TRBV5-6 | CASSATGAYGYTF | TGTGCCAGCAGCGCAACAGGGGCCTATGGCTACACCTTC
NA | few | TRBJ2-2 | TRBV18 | CASSPLDTGELFF | TGTGCCAGCTCACCACTAGACACCGGGGAGCTGTTTTTT
NA | NA | TRBJ2-7 | TRBV9 | CASSVESGNSYEQYF | TGTGCCAGCAGCGTAGAATCAGGAAACTCCTACGAGCAGTACTTC
TRBD1 | NA | TRBJ2-5 | TRBV5-4 | CASSQGQGDPKETQYF | TGTGCCAGCAGCCAAGGACAGGGAGATCCCAAAGAGACCCAGTACTTC